These 20 T cell receptor beta chains came from one sample sequenced in a study of shared clonotypes between healthy human individuals (dated by TCRdb to 2018 to 2021). The receptor library was made with the immunoSEQ multiplex PCR assay. TCRdb carries this immuneACCESS record with in-frame sequences only. Its versions omit some clonotypes, under half of them owing to an unresolved V gene in the studies checked, with the rest unexplained. This sample has some 1.5 million clones in its table, and approximately 98% of those were observed once. The ten biggest clones cover approximately 0.45% of the sample. The sample taken for sequencing was naive CD4+ T cells sorted from blood. The label giving this sample's cell subset or site can be read as: CD45RA+ positively selected. These receptors were taken from a man aged 25-45 years in good health.

The V call is TRBV7-2, the J call TRBJ2-7; D remains ambiguous. The CDR3 loop spans 13 amino acids. The V end was cut by 3 bases, the J end by 2 bases, with 8 bases between. Germline V gene lookup returns CDR1 SGHTA and CDR2 FQGNSA. DNA for the CDR3: TGTGCCAGCAGCTTCGGCAGGACCTACGAGCAGTACTTC. This gives the protein CASSFGRTYEQYF.

The rearrangement uses TRBV5-1 and TRBJ1-2, with 8 bases aligning to TRBD1. Germline V gene sequence: CDR1 SGHRS, CDR2 YFSETQ. CDR3 length: 16 residues. V lost 5 bases to trimming and J lost 7 bases; unmatched junction nucleotides: 16. For the CDR3, the DNA is TGCGCCAGCAGTTGGGGTCTCGGGACAGGATCGGGTGGCTACACCTTC. Its protein is CASSWGLGTGSGGYTF.

The J gene is TRBJ1-1, the V gene TRBV4-3, with unresolved D. The germline V gene encodes CDR1 LGHNA and CDR2 YSLEER. The CDR3 is made up of 16 amino acids. With 0 bases removed from V and 2 bases from J, the gap between germline ends came to 13 bases. The CDR3 reads CASSQDPLRHNTEAFF. CDR3 DNA: TGCGCCAGCAGCCAAGATCCCTTGAGGCATAACACTGAAGCTTTCTTT.

The V gene is TRBV6-5, the J gene TRBJ1-1; a weak D match, TRBD1 (6 bases). V lost 6 bases and J lost 1, with 12 bases in between. The germline gives CDR1 MNHEY, CDR2 SVGAGI. The CDR3 runs 14 residues. The CDR3 sequence: CASRPTGQNTEAFF. The CDR3 DNA reads TGTGCCAGCAGGCCGACAGGACAGAACACTGAAGCTTTCTTT.

V is TRBV5-4 and J is TRBJ1-2; maybe TRBD1 (6 bases). V lost 4 bases, J lost 4 bases, and 11 bases lay in between. This CDR3 has 13 residues. Germline lookup yields CDR1 SGHNT and CDR2 YYREEE (reference sequence). CDR3 in DNA: TGTGCCAGCAGCATGACAGGATTCTATGGCTACACCTTC. It encodes CASSMTGFYGYTF.

V gene TRBV19 combines with J gene TRBJ2-1, with TRBD1 matching 8 bases. The CDR3 has 15 residues. V lost 5 bases to trimming and J lost 7 bases; unmatched junction nucleotides: 10. Germline V gene lookup returns CDR1 LNHDA and CDR2 SQIVND (reference sequence). CDR3 protein: CASSSRTGLWNEQFF. CDR3 in DNA: TGTGCCAGTAGTTCACGGACAGGGTTATGGAATGAGCAGTTCTTC.

The chain joins TRBV7-2 to TRBJ2-3; D call uncertain. V dropped 2 bases and J dropped 4 bases, with 13 bases sitting between them. This CDR3 contains 15 residues. Germline V CDR1 and CDR2: SGHTA, FQGNSA. The CDR3 bases are TGTGCCAGCAGCTTAACGGCAGCCCGTGCAGATACGCAGTATTTT. Translation gives CASSLTAARADTQYF.

This chain uses TRBV18 with TRBJ1-1; weak D call: TRBD1 (5 bases). The germline V gene has CDR1 KGHSH and CDR2 LQKENI. This CDR3 comprises 14 residues. Trimming removed 5 bases at V and 1 base at J, with 11 bases between. The CDR3 DNA is TGTGCCAGCTCAGGGGGACCGGCGAACACTGAAGCTTTCTTT. As protein: CASSGGPANTEAFF.

The chain links TRBV7-9 to TRBJ2-3; D tentatively fits TRBD1 or TRBD2 (5 bases each). Trimming removed 7 bases from V and 4 bases from J, with 12 bases in between. Germline values: CDR1 SEHNR, CDR2 FQNEAQ (reference sequence). The CDR3 sequence is 13 residues long. The CDR3 loop reads CASMPGRADTQYF. The CDR3 nucleotides read TGTGCCAGCATGCCAGGGCGGGCAGATACGCAGTATTTT.

V gene TRBV5-4 combines with J gene TRBJ2-3; TRBD2 is a possible D gene (5 bases). This CDR3 region has 15 residues. V was pared by 4 bases and J by 2 bases, with 14 bases between. The germline V gene encodes CDR1 SGHNT and CDR2 YYREEE (reference sequence). The CDR3, as DNA: TGTGCCAGCAGCCGAGGTGGGAGCCTCACAGATACGCAGTATTTT. Translated: CASSRGGSLTDTQYF.

The chain combines TRBV4-3 with TRBJ1-5; unclear D gene. V lost 0 bases, J lost 2 bases, and 8 bases lay in between. Germline values: CDR1 LGHNA, CDR2 YSLEER. The CDR3 is 15 residues long. The CDR3 bases are TGCGCCAGCAGCCAAGAATTGAGCCGCAATCAGCCCCAGCATTTT. Translated, it gives CASSQELSRNQPQHF.

This chain uses TRBV9 with TRBJ2-1; no definite D call. The V end lost 0 bases, the J end lost 5 bases, and 9 bases lay between the germline ends. This CDR3 has 14 amino acids. Germline V gene data show CDR1 as SGDLS and CDR2 as YYNGEE. The CDR3 reads CASSVDAPDNEQFF. The CDR3 coding sequence is TGTGCCAGCAGCGTAGATGCCCCAGACAATGAGCAGTTCTTC. Together with reference TRBV9 and TRBJ2-1, the CDR3 gives the full variable domain: DSGVTQTPKHLITATGQRVTLRCSPRSGDLSVYWYQQSLDQGLQFLIQYYNGEERAKGNILERFSAQQFPDLHSELNLSSLELGDSALYFCASSVDAPDNEQFFGPGTRLTVL.

The rearrangement joins TRBV7-2 to TRBJ2-7, with D uncertain. V was clipped by 5 bases and J by 9 bases, with 17 bases between them. Per germline, CDR1 SGHTA and CDR2 FQGNSA. This CDR3 is 13 amino acids long. Written as DNA, the CDR3 is TGTGCCAGCAGCACCCCCTTTGGGAAACGGCAGTACTTC. It yields the protein CASSTPFGKRQYF. The variable domain in full, completed from reference TRBV7-2 and TRBJ2-7, reads GAGVSQSPSNKVTEKGKDVELRCDPISGHTALYWYRQSLGQGLEFLIYFQGNSAPDKSGLPSDRFSAERTGGSVSTLTIQRTQQEDSAVYLCASSTPFGKRQYFGPGTRLTVT.

This clone was recorded only once. The chain has TRBV30 and TRBJ1-3; D uncertain. The CDR3 consists of 16 residues. The V end was cut by 4 bases, the J end by 5 bases, with 21 bases between. Germline values: CDR1 GTSNPN, CDR2 SVGIG (reference sequence). The CDR3 DNA follows: TGTGCCTGGACCTGGAGGGTAGGGCCAAAAAGAAACACCATATATTTT. Residues: CAWTWRVGPKRNTIYF.

The chain carries TRBV29-1 and TRBJ2-1; 8 bases fit TRBD2. The CDR3 loop spans 14 amino acids. In germline, CDR1 is SQVTM, CDR2 ANQGSEA. J was trimmed by 0 bases and V by 4 bases; bases with no gene match: 2. CDR3 sequence: CSVAAGGSYNEQFF. CDR3 coding DNA: TGCAGCGTTGCGGCGGGAGGCTCCTACAATGAGCAGTTCTTC.

This chain uses TRBV4-1 with TRBJ1-3, with D maybe TRBD1 (5 bases). Trimming shortened V by 0 bases and J by 0 bases, and 12 bases separated the two germline ends. CDR1 MGHRA and CDR2 YSYEKL come from the germline V gene. The CDR3 has 17 residues. The CDR3 reads CASSQDRDASSGNTIYF. The DNA of the CDR3 is TGCGCCAGCAGCCAAGATAGGGACGCGAGCTCTGGAAACACCATATATTTT.

The chain couples TRBV19 to TRBJ2-2, with TRBD1 identical over 7 bases. The CDR3 spans 14 residues. Germline CDR1 LNHDA, CDR2 SQIVND (reference sequence). J gave up 5 bases and V 5 bases, and 5 bases lay outside the gene matches. The DNA for the CDR3 is TGTGCCAGTAGTCCAAACAGGGGAACCGGGGAGCTGTTTTTT. This codes for CASSPNRGTGELFF.

The V call is TRBV29-1, the J call TRBJ2-3; 7 bases are shared with TRBD1. This CDR3 contains 13 residues. CDR1 and CDR2 from the germline V gene are SQVTM and ANQGSEA. V was clipped by 4 bases and J by 4 bases; unmatched bases: 5. For the CDR3, the DNA is TGCAGCGTTGGCTGGGACAGTTCAGATACGCAGTATTTT. It specifies CSVGWDSSDTQYF.

The chain is built from TRBV11-2 and TRBJ2-1, with D perhaps TRBD2 (5 bases). V was cut by 1 base and J by 2 bases, with 9 bases left in between. Germline V CDR1 and CDR2: SGHAT, FQNNGV. There are 15 residues in the CDR3. DNA of the CDR3: TGTGCCAGCAGCTTAGGGCGGGCGGCCTACAATGAGCAGTTCTTC. It specifies CASSLGRAAYNEQFF.

The chain carries TRBV4-1 and TRBJ2-6; no definite D call. The CDR3 has 17 residues. The V and J ends lost 0 bases and 0 bases respectively, with 9 bases between them. Germline-derived CDR1 and CDR2 are MGHRA and YSYEKL. In nucleotides, the CDR3 is TGCGCCAGCAGCCAAGATCGCGACTTCTCTGGGGCCAACGTCCTGACTTTC. Translated: CASSQDRDFSGANVLTF.